The sequence of this TCR beta chain was determined in a study of cytomegalovirus exposure and HLA in healthy donors. Notes on this clone: Its antigen is not known.

Study results and caveats: Reports indicated that the classifier achieved high specificity and sensitivity in diagnosing cytomegalovirus status. Among the CMV-associated chains, a few were confirmed in vitro as specific for CMV antigens.

The CDR3 runs to 14 residues. Germline values: CDR1 MNHEY, CDR2 SVGAGI. V lost 4 bases and J lost 2, with 11 bases in between. Among the 110 or so subjects of the validation cohort, separate from the approximately 700-subject first cohort, were the donors. Method: immunoSEQ multiplex PCR; TCRdb's copy keeps in-frame clones and lacks some. This table holds around 190,000 clones, approximately 81% found once. The specimen sequenced was PBMCs. The chain uses TRBV6-5 and TRBJ1-2; TRBD1 might be the D (6 bases). The sequence came from a man younger than 35 in good health and CMV-seropositive. CDR3 amino acids: CASSSHQGNYGYTF. The CDR3 bases are TGTGCCAGCAGTTCTCACCAGGGGAACTATGGCTACACCTTC.